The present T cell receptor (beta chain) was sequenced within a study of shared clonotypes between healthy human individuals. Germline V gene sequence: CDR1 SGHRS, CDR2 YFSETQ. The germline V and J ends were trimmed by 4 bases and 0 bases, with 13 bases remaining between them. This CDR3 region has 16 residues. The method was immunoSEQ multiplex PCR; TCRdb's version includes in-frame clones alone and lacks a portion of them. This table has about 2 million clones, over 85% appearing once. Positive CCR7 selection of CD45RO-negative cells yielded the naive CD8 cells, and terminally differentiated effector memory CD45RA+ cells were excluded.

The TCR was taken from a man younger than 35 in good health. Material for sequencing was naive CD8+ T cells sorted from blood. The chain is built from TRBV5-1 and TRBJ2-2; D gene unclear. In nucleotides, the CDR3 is TGCGCCAGCAGCCCCGCCTGGAGCCCGAACACCGGGGAGCTGTTTTTT. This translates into CASSPAWSPNTGELFF.